Listed here are 10 T cell receptor beta chains from one sample, sequenced in a study of CXCR3-negative and CXCR3-positive naive CD8 T cells. In preparing the TRB cDNA libraries, 5' RACE with UMI labels was used. Each CDR3 protein gets one entry in TCRdb, which reprocessed the 5' RACE reads and gives no DNA. In total, the table holds around 60,000 distinct CDR3 sequences. The specimen was naive CXCR3- CD8+ T cells from blood. Subset defined: CD45RO-CCR7+CD27+CD95- naive CD8+ T cells lacking CXCR3 (TNR3-). The receptors come from a human donor in good health. Some clones in this sample may be carry-over from other donors' samples.

The rearrangement joins TRBV7-6 to TRBJ2-1; no DNA is available, so the TRBD2 call from TCRdb remains unchecked. This CDR3 is 18 amino acids long. Germline V CDR1 and CDR2: SGHVS, FNYEAQ. The chain's CDR3 is CASSPGGGGSGTRLEQFF.

V is TRBV27 and J is TRBJ2-5; with no DNA, the TCRdb D assignment of TRBD1 cannot be verified. Looked up from germline, CDR1 is MNHEY and CDR2 is SMNVEV (reference sequence). This CDR3 contains 16 residues. The chain's CDR3 is CASSTFGQGGQETQYF.

This sequence joins TRBV15 and TRBJ2-7. CDR1 is LNHNV and CDR2 is YYDKDF in the germline V gene (reference sequence). This CDR3 is 15 amino acids long. CDR3 sequence reads: CATSRSAGGPYEQYF.

The genes are TRBV6-5 and TRBJ2-2. The CDR3 has 16 amino acids. Looked up from germline, CDR1 is MNHEY and CDR2 is SVGAGI. This CDR3 is CASSYWTSDPPGELFF.

The chain carries TRBV12-3 or TRBV12-4 and TRBJ2-7; the TRBD2 assignment by TCRdb is unverifiable without DNA. The CDR3 runs to 15 residues. The CDR3: CASTSTRGAPYEQYF.

This sequence joins TRBV29-1 and TRBJ2-1; TCRdb lists TRBD2, though no DNA is available to test this call. The CDR3 has 15 residues. Germline CDR1 reads SQVTM; CDR2 reads ANQGSEA. CDR3 amino acids: CSGGTSGGAGNEQFF.

The genes are TRBV29-1 and TRBJ2-2; the D call of TRBD2 rests on TCRdb alone, since no DNA is present to check it. The CDR3 is made up of 15 amino acids. Germline CDR1 SQVTM, CDR2 ANQGSEA. The CDR3 region is CSAASGGTGTGELFF.

The rearrangement links TRBV6-6 to TRBJ2-7; with no DNA, the TCRdb D assignment of TRBD1 cannot be verified. CDR1 MNHNY and CDR2 SVGAGI come from the germline V gene (reference sequence). There are 12 residues in the CDR3. The CDR3: CASLGQSYEQYF.

The chain employs TRBV10-3 and TRBJ1-5; TCRdb gives TRBD1 as the D gene, but with no DNA this cannot be confirmed. Germline CDR1 ENHRY, CDR2 SYGVKD. The CDR3 runs 15 residues. The chain's CDR3 is CAISGSRGLGQPQHF.

This chain connects TRBV2 to TRBJ2-1; absent DNA, TCRdb's TRBD2 call cannot be checked. The CDR3 has 15 amino acids. Germline V lookup: CDR1 SNHLY, CDR2 FYNNEI. The CDR3 loop is CASSGVSGFYNEQFF. The full variable domain, its missing parts supplied by reference TRBV2 and TRBJ2-1, is EPEVTQTPSHQVTQMGQEVILRCVPISNHLYFYWYRQILGQKVEFLVSFYNNEISEKSEIFDDQFSVERPDGSNFTLKIRSTKLEDSAMYFCASSGVSGFYNEQFFGPGTRLTVL.